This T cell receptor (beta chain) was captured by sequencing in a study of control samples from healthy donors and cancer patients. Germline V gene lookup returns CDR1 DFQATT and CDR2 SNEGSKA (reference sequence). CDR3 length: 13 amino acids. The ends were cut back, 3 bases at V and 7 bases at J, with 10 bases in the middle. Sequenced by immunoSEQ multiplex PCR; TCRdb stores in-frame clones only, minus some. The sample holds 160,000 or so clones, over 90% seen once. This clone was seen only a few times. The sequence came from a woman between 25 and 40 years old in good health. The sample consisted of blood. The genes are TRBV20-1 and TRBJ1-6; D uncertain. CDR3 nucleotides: TGCAGTGCTAGTCTGGGTTTGAATTCACCCCTCCACTTT. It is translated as CSASLGLNSPLHF.